This T cell receptor beta chain was recovered during a study of T cell responses to AZD1222 COVID-19 vaccine (dated by TCRdb to about 2021). With respect to the entire study: A total of 230 to 250 trial participants underwent TCR sequencing, of whom 207 had received two doses of AZD1222 and about 25 had received two doses of the MenACWY control vaccine. Trial participants were enrolled by age into subgroups of 18-55, 56-69 and 70-plus years, and around 150, 29 and 61 TCR-sequenced participants, respectively, were included in these subgroups.

What the work shows at the level of the full study, not this receptor alone: Because no day 14 peak-response samples were available, repertoires were characterized only after the peak T cell response. Reportedly, close to half of the unique spike-specific TCRs recognized epitopes lying outside the regions that are mutated in the B.1.351 and B.1.1.7 variants. Spike-specific TCR breadth and depth rose significantly after two AZD1222 doses compared with day 0 and with MenACWY recipients. In the small 56-69-year group, the increase in depth fell short of significance, most likely because of low power. The vaccine-associated CD4 TCRs covered the entire spike protein, and the dominant responses fell in regions 160-218 and 743-854. Only six AZD1222 recipients were SARS-CoV-2 seropositive at baseline, limiting conclusions about previously exposed vaccinees. Participants were mostly white British and included more females than males, and it was suggested by the authors that clonal diversity may have been underestimated.

The time point label here, explained by the study, means: about 28 days (+/-7) after the second vaccine dose. AZD1222 recipients whose second dose came at about 4 weeks and those whose second dose came at about 12 weeks were combined into one group, since spike-specific TCR depth and breadth did not differ between the two schedules. Vaccinee samples were obtained from the UK trials COV001 and COV002, which included a single-blind randomized controlled phase 2/3 trial of AZD1222 (ChAdOx1 nCoV-19) in healthy adults. For TCRbeta chain sequencing, PBMC samples were collected from trial participants at day 0 and at day 28 after the second dose. The CDR3 regions of human TCRbeta chains were analyzed by immunosequencing. On the authors' methods: TCRs in the repertoires were matched against a reference library of SARS-CoV-2-specific TCRs that had been generated with the MIRA antigen-specificity platform. Breadth was defined as the fraction of unique TCRs that were SARS-CoV-2-associated. Depth was defined as the fraction of total T cells that were SARS-CoV-2-associated. Each spike-specific TCR was assigned to its reactive spike region and to a CD4 or CD8 class using the MIRA data. Log10-transformed breadth and depth values were compared by one-way ANOVA with Sidak's multiple comparisons tests. TCRdb re-hosts the immuneACCESS table, in-frame sequences only. Its copies lack some clones; in the studies checked, an unresolved V gene accounts for under half of them, and the cause for the rest is not known. From that table come the V and J calls and clone size; the DNA was used to work out D and trimming. Here the sample has about 200,000 clones; 80% to 95% occur a single time. The ten largest clones represent 1% of the sample.

About this clone itself: No antigen is known for it. Qualities for individual bases were not recorded, and no much larger clone is one base off.

This receptor was identified in an adult who received the AZD1222 COVID-19 vaccine. Sequencing was performed on peripheral blood, taken 28 days after the second AZD1222 dose.

The CDR3 protein: CASSFRKVNSPLHF. Here is the DNA: TGTGCCAGCAGCTTTCGGAAGGTGAATTCACCCCTCCACTTT. The sequence links TRBV5-6 to TRBJ1-6; too little of a D gene remains to name it. A distance of 10 bases separates the germline ends of V and J, which lose 2 bases and 7 bases respectively. From cysteine to phenylalanine, the CDR3 is 14 amino acids long. Only CDR3 DNA is held: 42 bases, read in frame from base 1. In the germline V gene, CDR1 corresponds to SGHDT and CDR2 to YYEEEE.